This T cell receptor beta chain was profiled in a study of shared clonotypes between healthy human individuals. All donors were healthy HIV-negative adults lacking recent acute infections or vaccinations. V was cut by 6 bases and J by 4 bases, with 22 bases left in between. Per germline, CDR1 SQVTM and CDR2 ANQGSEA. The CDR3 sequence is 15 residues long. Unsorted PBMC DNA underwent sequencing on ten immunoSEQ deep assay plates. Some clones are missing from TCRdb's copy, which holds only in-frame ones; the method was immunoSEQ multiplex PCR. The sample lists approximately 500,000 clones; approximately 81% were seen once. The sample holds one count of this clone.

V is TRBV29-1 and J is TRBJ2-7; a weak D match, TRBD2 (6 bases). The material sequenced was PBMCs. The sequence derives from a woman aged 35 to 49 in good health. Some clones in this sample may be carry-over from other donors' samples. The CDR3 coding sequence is TGCAGCGTAACCACCCGGGACTGGAGGGGATACGAGCAGTACTTC. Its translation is CSVTTRDWRGYEQYF.